The source of this TCR beta chain is a study of CD8 T cells in ankylosing spondylitis. Study results and caveats: What seemed typical of ankylosing spondylitis blood was a TCR beta motif built from about 8 highly homologous variants.

Note on this clonotype: Its antigen is currently unknown.

J was trimmed by 5 bases and V by 0 bases; bases with no gene match: 4. This CDR3 region has 16 residues. CDR1 and CDR2 (germline): SGHTA, FQGNSA. Each CDR3 protein gets one entry after TCRdb re-called the 5' RACE reads with MiXCR. The repertoire holds almost 400,000 distinct CDR3 sequences, with 20% to 25% as singletons. The clonotype comes from a male donor with ankylosing spondylitis. Sequencing was done on a sample of blood, either unsorted or a sorted T cell fraction (not recorded which). The chain combines TRBV7-2 with TRBJ2-2; the match to TRBD2 covers 9 bases. CDR3 region: CASSLAPAGGTGELFF. The CDR3 DNA follows: TGTGCCAGCAGCTTAGCGCCAGCGGGAGGAACCGGGGAGCTGTTTTTT.